The 29 T cell receptor beta chains below were found in one sample sequenced in a study of shared clonotypes between healthy human individuals. Clones were read by immunoSEQ multiplex PCR, and TCRdb kept only the in-frame ones, dropping some. The sample records over a million clones, approximately 80% being singletons. The sequencing sample was made of memory CD4+ T cells from PBMCs. Subset specified: CD45RA-negative fraction. Source of these receptors: a man aged 18-30 years in good health. Some clones in this sample may be carry-over from other donors' samples.

The V and J genes are TRBV9 and TRBJ2-7; no clear D. Trimming shortened V by 1 base and J by 6 bases, and 11 bases separated the two germline ends. Germline V gene data show CDR1 as SGDLS and CDR2 as YYNGEE. The CDR3 runs 13 residues. DNA of the CDR3: TGTGCCAGCAGCGTATTGGTAATCTCCGAGCAGTACTTC. Its protein is CASSVLVISEQYF.

The CDR3 loop is CASTAFSGNTIYF. The CDR3 nucleotides read TGTGCCAGCACAGCCTTCTCTGGAAACACCATATATTTT. The chain has TRBV2 and TRBJ1-3; D is ambiguous. This CDR3 comprises 13 residues. The V gene's germline CDR1 is SNHLY and CDR2 FYNNEI. Deletions cut 7 bases from V and 0 bases from J, with 7 bases between.

This chain connects TRBV27 to TRBJ1-1, with TRBD1 matching 7 bases. Germline V lookup: CDR1 MNHEY, CDR2 SMNVEV (reference sequence). The CDR3 runs to 17 residues. V shed 4 bases and J 6 bases; nucleotides not matched to a gene: 17. CDR3 sequence (DNA): TGTGCCAGCAGTTCGCCAACAGGGGTTTTTAAGGCGGCTGAAGCTTTCTTT. Translation gives CASSSPTGVFKAAEAFF.

This clone came up once. The chain uses TRBV5-1 and TRBJ2-1; D perhaps matches TRBD2 (6 bases). There are 16 residues in the CDR3. Deletions cut 3 bases from V and 2 bases from J, with 15 bases between. Germline values: CDR1 SGHRS, CDR2 YFSETQ. CDR3 nucleotide sequence: TGCGCCAGCAGCTCCCCCCCGGGACTTACCTACAATGAGCAGTTCTTC. It encodes CASSSPPGLTYNEQFF.

V is TRBV18 and J is TRBJ2-2, with a tentative D call TRBD1 (5 bases). CDR1 and CDR2 from the germline V gene are KGHSH and LQKENI. This CDR3 spans 15 amino acids. Trimming shortened V by 4 bases and J by 0 bases, and 9 bases separated the two germline ends. The CDR3 sequence is CASSRGSANTGELFF. In DNA, the CDR3 is TGTGCCAGCTCACGGGGCAGCGCGAACACCGGGGAGCTGTTTTTT. Variable domain in full (rest from reference TRBV18 and TRBJ2-2): NAGVMQNPRHLVRRRGQEARLRCSPMKGHSHVYWYRQLPEEGLKFMVYLQKENIIDESGMPKERFSAEFPKEGPSILRIQQVVRGDSAAYFCASSRGSANTGELFFGEGSRLTVL.

This clone was observed a few times. The rearrangement uses TRBV21-1 and TRBJ2-7; the listed D gene, TRBD2, was not tested against the DNA. TRBV21-1 is a pseudogene segment. CDR3 length equals 11 residues. CDR3: CASRGAYEQYF. The CDR3 bases are TGTGCCAGCAGGGGAGCGTACGAGCAGTACTTC.

The chain couples TRBV25-1 to TRBJ1-4; D is unclear. CDR1 and CDR2 from the germline V gene are MGHDK and SYGVNS. The CDR3 contains 16 residues. With 1 base removed from V and 5 bases from J, the gap between germline ends came to 14 bases. CDR3 sequence: CASSESKTARNEKLFF. CDR3 DNA sequence: TGTGCCAGCAGTGAATCCAAGACCGCCCGAAATGAAAAACTGTTTTTT.

The CDR3 sequence is CASSVFAGVGTGELFF. The CDR3 DNA is TGTGCCAGCAGCGTCTTTGCGGGAGTTGGGACCGGGGAGCTGTTTTTT. The chain has TRBV9 and TRBJ2-2, with 7 nucleotides matching TRBD2. CDR1 is SGDLS and CDR2 is YYNGEE in the germline V gene. V lost 2 bases to trimming and J lost 5 bases; unmatched junction nucleotides: 9. The CDR3 has 16 amino acids.

The count of this clone is one. V is TRBV28 and J is TRBJ2-7; no reliable D call. Germline loops: CDR1 MDHEN, CDR2 SYDVKM. Trimming cost V 3 bases and J 0 bases, with 9 bases left between them. This CDR3 contains 14 residues. The DNA for the CDR3 is TGTGCCAGCAGTTTGGCTGGCCTCTCCTACGAGCAGTACTTC. Translated, it gives CASSLAGLSYEQYF.

This sequence joins TRBV4-3 and TRBJ1-5, with D perhaps TRBD1 (6 bases). V lost 0 bases, J lost 0 bases, and 15 bases lay in between. The germline V gene has CDR1 LGHNA and CDR2 YSLEER. CDR3 size: 18 residues. The CDR3 nucleotides read TGCGCCAGCAGCCAAGATATCAGGGGATCGTATAGCAATCAGCCCCAGCATTTT. Translating gives CASSQDIRGSYSNQPQHF.

Of note for this clone: This sample also contains other DNA sequences that code for the same CDR3. V and J are TRBV2 and TRBJ1-5; D remains ambiguous. Trimming stripped 1 base from V and 1 base from J, with 8 bases between. This CDR3 has 15 amino acids. Germline CDR1 reads SNHLY; CDR2 reads FYNNEI. CDR3 amino acids: CASSEGRGSNQPQHF. CDR3 bases: TGTGCCAGCAGTGAAGGGCGGGGAAGCAATCAGCCCCAGCATTTT.

This clone has just one count. The chain uses TRBV4-3 and TRBJ1-1; the match to TRBD1 covers 9 bases. The CDR3 loop spans 14 amino acids. With V trimmed by 8 bases and J by 4 bases, 8 bases remained unmatched. CDR1 is LGHNA, CDR2 YSLEER, per germline. The CDR3 is CASRYRGRGTEAFF. CDR3 nucleotide sequence: TGCGCCAGCCGTTACAGGGGGCGAGGCACTGAAGCTTTCTTT.

The V call is TRBV18, the J call TRBJ1-2; 9 bases fit TRBD1. CDR1 is KGHSH, CDR2 LQKENI, per germline. After removal of 3 bases from V and 7 bases from J, the junction contained 15 bases not matched to a gene. This CDR3 is 17 amino acids long. CDR3 sequence (DNA): TGTGCCAGCTCACCGGGAACTACAGGGGGCGCTCAGTTTGGCTACACCTTC. Its protein is CASSPGTTGGAQFGYTF.

V usage is TRBV19 and J usage is TRBJ2-7; 9 bases are shared with TRBD1. CDR3 length equals 15 residues. Germline trimming cut 7 bases from V and 2 bases from J; bases unmatched to any gene: 9. Germline V gene lookup returns CDR1 LNHDA and CDR2 SQIVND (reference sequence). The CDR3 sequence is CASTSPDRGTYEQYF. For the CDR3, the DNA is TGTGCCAGTACCTCTCCGGACAGGGGCACCTACGAGCAGTACTTC.

V usage is TRBV6-5 and J usage is TRBJ2-7; the match to TRBD2 covers 14 bases. This CDR3 spans 14 amino acids. V dropped 6 bases and J dropped 4; count of bases not matched to a gene: 2. Germline CDR1 MNHEY, CDR2 SVGAGI. The CDR3 DNA reads TGTGCCAGCAGAGGGACTAGCGGGAGATACGAGCAGTACTTC. Amino acid sequence: CASRGTSGRYEQYF.

This clone was recorded once. The V call is TRBV21-1, the J call TRBJ2-3; the D call TRBD1 from the table was never checked on the DNA. TRBV21-1 has pseudogene status. The CDR3 contains 14 residues. The CDR3 region has the DNA TGTGCCAGCAGCAAGGACAGGGGACCGGATACGCAGTATTTT. Translation: CASSKDRGPDTQYF.

The CDR3 DNA reads as TGTGCCAGCTCACCCTTCGCGTACAGTAGCACAGATACGCAGTATTTT. Translation gives CASSPFAYSSTDTQYF. The chain carries TRBV18 and TRBJ2-3, with D unresolved. The CDR3 totals 16 residues. V gave up 3 bases and J gave up 0 bases, with 13 bases separating them. Germline V CDR1 and CDR2: KGHSH, LQKENI.

In regard to this clone: At the DNA level, this CDR3 is encoded by other sequences in the same sample as well. This chain joins TRBV7-2 and TRBJ2-7, with unresolved D. This CDR3 spans 14 amino acids. Looked up from germline, CDR1 is SGHTA and CDR2 is FQGNSA. Trimming cost V 2 bases and J 2 bases, with 10 bases left between them. The DNA of the CDR3 is TGTGCCAGCAGCTTAAGGTTACAGACCTACGAGCAGTACTTC. Translating gives CASSLRLQTYEQYF.

The chain employs TRBV30 and TRBJ2-7; D remains unclear. The CDR3 runs 11 residues. With 5 bases removed from V and 4 bases from J, the gap between germline ends came to 9 bases. Germline CDR1 GTSNPN, CDR2 SVGIG (reference sequence). Here the CDR3 DNA reads TGTGCCTGGCGTCAGAGTTACGAGCAGTACTTC. It specifies CAWRQSYEQYF. Using reference TRBV30 and TRBJ2-7 for the parts outside the CDR3, the full variable domain is SQTIHQWPATLVQPVGSPLSLECTVEGTSNPNLYWYRQAAGRGLQLLFYSVGIGQISSEVPQNLSASRPQDRQFILSSKKLLLSDSGFYLCAWRQSYEQYFGPGTRLTVT.

This clone was seen a single time. This chain joins TRBV30 and TRBJ2-1, with unresolved D. The CDR3 length is 15 residues. CDR1 is GTSNPN and CDR2 is SVGIG in the germline V gene (reference sequence). V dropped 3 bases and J dropped 2 bases, with 14 bases sitting between them. The DNA of the CDR3 is TGTGCCTGGAGCGCCTGGGGATTACCCTACAATGAGCAGTTCTTC. Encoded protein: CAWSAWGLPYNEQFF.

The chain recombines TRBV19 with TRBJ1-4; 9 bases fit TRBD1. This CDR3 region has 19 residues. CDR1 and CDR2 from the germline V gene are LNHDA and SQIVND (reference sequence). V was clipped by 9 bases and J by 0 bases; unmatched bases: 17. Here the CDR3 DNA reads TGTGCCAGAAGTGGGCCAACAGGGGGCCCTCCTCCAACTAATGAAAAACTGTTTTTT. This translates into CARSGPTGGPPPTNEKLFF.

V and J are TRBV15 and TRBJ2-7; 7 bases are a match to TRBD1. The length of the CDR3 is 15 residues. The junction had 8 bases not matched to a gene; V was cut back by 1 base and J by 5 bases. CDR1 and CDR2 from the germline V gene are LNHNV and YYDKDF (reference sequence). CDR3 DNA: TGTGCCACCAGCAGAGGGAAAGACAGGGTCCACGAGCAGTACTTC. It is translated as CATSRGKDRVHEQYF.

The chain links TRBV7-6 to TRBJ1-4, with TRBD1 as a possible D gene (5 bases). Trimming removed 11 bases from V and 3 bases from J, with 19 bases in between. Germline V gene data show CDR1 as SGHVS and CDR2 as FNYEAQ. This CDR3 is 15 amino acids long. The CDR3 DNA reads as TGTGCCGGCTATGAGAGGGGCTGGGCTAATGAAAAACTGTTTTTT. Its protein is CAGYERGWANEKLFF. Full variable domain (remainder filled in from reference TRBV7-6 and TRBJ1-4): GAGVSQSPRYKVTKRGQDVALRCDPISGHVSLYWYRQALGQGPEFLTYFNYEAQQDKSGLPNDRFSAERPEGSISTLTIQRTEQRDSAMYRCAGYERGWANEKLFFGSGTQLSVL.

The chain recombines TRBV10-3 with TRBJ2-5; the D gene is possibly TRBD2 (5 bases). V lost 0 bases and J 4 bases, leaving 9 bases between the germline ends. The V gene's germline CDR1 is ENHRY and CDR2 SYGVKD. CDR3 length equals 14 residues. The CDR3 loop is CAISESLGRETQYF. DNA for the CDR3: TGTGCCATCAGTGAGTCACTAGGGAGAGAGACCCAGTACTTC.

This chain links TRBV19 with TRBJ1-1, with D possibly matching TRBD1 (5 bases). V lost 0 bases to trimming and J lost 2 bases, with 13 bases between them. CDR3 length: 16 residues. CDR1 is LNHDA, CDR2 SQIVND, per germline (reference sequence). The CDR3, as DNA: TGTGCCAGTAGTATAGAGCAGGGAAGAATCAACACTGAAGCTTTCTTT. Protein sequence: CASSIEQGRINTEAFF.

V is TRBV9 and J is TRBJ1-4; TRBD1 matches 10 bases. Germline CDR1 and CDR2: SGDLS and YYNGEE. The CDR3 spans 14 residues. The V gene end was trimmed by 5 bases and the J gene end by 8 bases; junction bases not matched to a gene: 6. The CDR3 protein is CASSAGTGEEKLFF. For the CDR3, the DNA is TGTGCCAGCAGTGCCGGGACAGGGGAGGAAAAACTGTTTTTT.

The CDR3 protein is CASTLIQGEETQYF. DNA of the CDR3: TGCGCCAGCACCCTCATACAGGGTGAAGAGACCCAGTACTTC. The chain carries TRBV5-1 and TRBJ2-5, with a weak D call TRBD1 (6 bases). V shed 6 bases and J shed 3 bases, with 15 bases lying between them. The CDR3 is made up of 14 amino acids. Germline loops: CDR1 SGHRS, CDR2 YFSETQ.

The chain links TRBV2 to TRBJ1-4; D gene uncertain. There are 14 residues in the CDR3. Per the germline V gene, CDR1 is SNHLY and CDR2 is FYNNEI. Trimming shortened V by 2 bases and J by 8 bases, and 12 bases separated the two germline ends. CDR3 coding DNA: TGTGCCAGCAGTGAACACGGGATTCGGGAAAAACTGTTTTTT. Protein product: CASSEHGIREKLFF.

This chain uses TRBV28 with TRBJ1-2; perhaps TRBD1 as D (6 bases). The CDR3 sequence is 13 residues long. Per germline, CDR1 MDHEN and CDR2 SYDVKM. With 3 bases removed from V and 5 bases from J, the gap between germline ends came to 10 bases. The CDR3 region is CASSFGQQYGYTF. CDR3 bases: TGTGCCAGCAGTTTTGGACAGCAGTATGGCTACACCTTC.